Sequencing of this T cell receptor (beta chain) was carried out in a study of cytomegalovirus exposure and HLA in healthy donors (dated by TCRdb to about 2017). Notes on the research overall: An earlier analysis of 587 of the donors reported 250 to 300 Gb of sequence data and 117 million unique TCR beta sequences from some 180 million T cells. A later analysis re-examined previously published TCR beta repertoires from over 500 donors and added high-resolution HLA genotyping to investigate patterns of TCR occurrence. Using immunosequencing, the study profiled T cell repertoires from about 650 subjects and related those repertoires to cytomegalovirus serostatus. Class I and class II HLA loci were covered by the typing at four-digit resolution. An earlier analysis of approximately 500 of the donors applied high-throughput TCR beta sequencing to assess whether each TCR beta V gene segment acted as functional or pseudogenic. To predict cytomegalovirus infection status, the study combined high-throughput TCR immunosequencing, statistical association of individual TCRs with disease status, and machine learning. The number of typed donors differed by locus: roughly 620-640 for A, B, C, DRB1 and DQB1; roughly 510 for DQA1; 606 for DPA1; and roughly 450 for DPB1. Donor age, sex, ethnicity and CMV serostatus were collected together with the repertoire data. A later genetic analysis used genome-wide SNP genotypes for about 60% of the 666 donors, treating that subset as a discovery cohort. Along with the approximately 650-subject first cohort, a separate validation cohort of over 90 different subjects was used. In the later analysis, no new phenotypic data were used to find candidate immune exposures; instead, reliance was placed on TCR beta sequences and their occurrence across donors. An early release that covered about 600 HLA-typed donors contained approximately 290 gigabases of sequencing data and approximately 85 million unique TCR sequences. Across roughly 420 genotyped donors of the cohort, an average of about 250,000 unique TCR beta nucleotide sequences per donor were sequenced, and 15% to 20% of those sequences were non-productive. All discovery cohort repertoires had been generated on a single sequencing platform. Four to six DR-DQ haplotypes were handled as single units for association and clustering, since linkage in the cohort was strong. The study was designed to test whether signatures of past pathogen exposure could be identified by cataloging public T cell receptors. Among the roughly 400 genotyped donors, approximately 77% belonged to the genetic ancestry cluster associated with self-reported Caucasian donors.

General findings and caveats noted by the study authors: Broadly in line with IMGT annotations, most TCR beta V segments showed up in productive rearrangements about 90% or about 30% of the time in an earlier analysis of about 500 of the donors. In a later analysis, HLA-associated TCR beta chains showed more clonal expansion and lower generation probabilities than non-associated chains that were equally common. Correlated functional status among segregating V segments might reflect linkage disequilibrium, but an unknown experimental factor could not be ruled out. At a false discovery rate of 0.05, a later analysis linked 16,951 TCR beta sequences to specific HLA alleles. According to a later analysis, parvovirus B19, influenza, CMV and Epstein-Barr virus appeared linked to several top co-occurrence clusters. Three of the identified cytomegalovirus-associated TCR beta chains were confirmed in vitro to be specific for cytomegalovirus antigens. Because HLA typing was unavailable for some donors at each locus, only the typed subset was used in association tests. In a later genetic analysis, a missense DCLRE1C variant was associated with V-gene and J-gene trimming of TCR beta chains, and the association was replicated in an independent cohort. In a later analysis, TCR association rates were found to vary across HLA loci, with the most associated TCRs seen for DRB1 alleles and the fewest for HLA-C alleles. Strong co-occurrence of HLA alleles, especially DR and DQ, made assigning TCR associations to individual alleles difficult. Compared with the approximately 700-donor mean, donors in an Asian-associated ancestry cluster had fewer N-insertions in productive TCRs, according to a later genetic analysis. A later analysis found that most CMV-associated TCR beta chains appeared HLA-restricted, with HLA associations seemingly driven largely by CMV exposure. The sequencing pipeline was judged likely to have produced a cluster of highly shared sequence variants as a technical artifact. Most TCR sequences were observed very rarely across donors, whereas some public TCRs were present in many individuals. The authors suggested that the approach could potentially be generalized to other disease states and immunological phenotypes. A further reported finding was that TCR beta sequences accurately predicted the HLA-A and HLA-B alleles for most subjects in the first cohort. Roughly uniform sequencing depth across donors was assumed in presence/absence analyses, although this assumption may not hold. Immune exposure information for the cohort was limited to CMV serostatus. A total of fewer than 200 TCR beta chains were listed by the study as associated with cytomegalovirus. Around 16 rarely observed V segments, including chromosome 9 orphons, were excluded from the earlier analysis of 550 to 700 of the donors because counts were too low. The cohort was sequenced for TCR beta chains only, and without alpha or paired-chain data the features that could be detected were limited. The classifier was reported to diagnose cytomegalovirus status with high specificity and sensitivity in both the original and validation cohorts. Because the 87-base-pair reads could not distinguish some IMGT-functional V segments, including TRBV6-2 and TRBV6-3, those segments were excluded.

The protocol used for the library was the immunoSEQ multiplex PCR assay. For the multiplex PCR, a mixture combining 60 forward primers for TCR Vbeta segments and 13 reverse primers for TCR Jbeta segments was used. The CDR3 region of rearranged TCR beta genes was amplified from genomic DNA with a multiplex PCR assay. The amplified TCR beta libraries were sequenced on the Illumina HiSeq System as 87-base-pair reads. Under the source paper's analysis protocol: A later analysis counted approximately 84 million unique TCR beta chains across the 550 to 750 repertoires, and some 11 million of these chains were shared by at least two donors. A nearest-neighbor algorithm error-corrected the raw reads and collapsed the reads into unique sequences, merging closely related sequences to remove PCR and sequencing errors. Alignment of CDR3 sequences to IMGT reference sequences was used to assign V, D and J gene segments. For a sequence to be retained, a match of at least six nucleotides was required to both a V gene segment and a J gene segment. Rearrangements were called productive when the CDR3 lacked stop codons and stayed in frame with V and J; all others were non-productive. Following IMGT convention, CDR3 was defined as the stretch from the second conserved V-encoded cysteine to the conserved J-encoded phenylalanine. In an earlier analysis of more than 550 of the donors, sequences lacking an unambiguous match to a single V gene segment were excluded. In an earlier analysis of around 590 of the donors, a V segment was called functional when productive rearrangements were above 56.7%, and segregating when the standard deviation between donors exceeded 5%. A statistical classification framework was built to diagnose cytomegalovirus status from the catalog of TCR beta chain sequences. In a later analysis, TCR nucleotide sequences were compared against IMGT/GENE-DB human TR gene sequences so that V and J genes could be assigned. A later analysis assigned CDR3 sequences and most-parsimonious VDJ recombination scenarios with the TCRdist pipeline. A later analysis defined each TCR beta chain by its CDR3 amino acid sequence plus V-gene family, and excluded reads lacking a unique V-gene family. A later analysis removed 500 to 600 highly shared, low-generation-probability nucleotide sequences to deal with suspected cross-contamination and a sequencing artifact. In a later analysis, a clonal expansion index was calculated for each public chain from normalized within-repertoire ranks of inferred template counts. Generation probabilities in a later analysis came from a VDJ recombination model fitted to out-of-frame rearrangements, and those results were checked against IGoR. A later analysis scored TCR-TCR, TCR-HLA and TCR-CMV co-occurrence with hypergeometric tests, applying a repertoire-size bias correction to TCR pairs. False discovery rates were estimated in a later analysis by permuting HLA or CMV assignments 20 times. In a later analysis, co-occurring TCRs were grouped with DBSCAN, and TCRdist sequence similarity was added when clustering was performed within HLA-allele-positive subsets. Repertoires with fewer than 30,000 or more than 120,000 public chains were left out of co-occurrence clustering, as were four to six repertoires with anomalous nucleotide sharing. TCRdb provides this immuneACCESS table in a form limited to in-frame rearrangements. Some clones are lacking; in checked studies, under half of them reflect an unresolved V gene, and why the rest are absent is not known. V, J and clone size were drawn from that table, and D and trimming were deduced from the DNA. The sample includes around 200,000 clones, with 77% observed a single time. Roughly 2.5% of the sample rests with the top ten.

V is cut by 6 bases and J by 2 bases, and the space between the germline ends is 10 bases. Its CDR3 holds 13 amino acids, cysteine through phenylalanine. Only the CDR3 DNA is retained, 39 bases long and in frame from the first base. Sequences SGHTA (CDR1) and FQGTGA (CDR2) are obtained from the germline V gene. The cohort consisted of approximately 690 healthy bone marrow donors. Cohort members were all nominally healthy when sampled, although unrecorded immune exposures were likely present. The donor was CMV seropositive and belonged to the group of more than 250 seropositive cohort members. Every donor gave a peripheral blood sample, and the peripheral blood mononuclear cells from that sample were used for TCR beta sequencing. The Qiagen DNeasy Blood Extraction Kit was used to extract genomic DNA from the blood cell samples. This clone was seen a handful of times. Its antigen remains undetermined. Qualities for individual bases were not recorded, and no much larger clone is one base off.

The sequence was obtained from a woman between 55 and 75 years old in good health and CMV-seropositive. This receptor chain uses TRBV7-3 and TRBJ1-1; 6 matching bases give a weak D call of TRBD1. The sequenced sample was PBMCs. The bases are TGTGCCAGCAGTACACAGGGAAACACTGAAGCTTTCTTT. The encoded protein is CASSTQGNTEAFF.